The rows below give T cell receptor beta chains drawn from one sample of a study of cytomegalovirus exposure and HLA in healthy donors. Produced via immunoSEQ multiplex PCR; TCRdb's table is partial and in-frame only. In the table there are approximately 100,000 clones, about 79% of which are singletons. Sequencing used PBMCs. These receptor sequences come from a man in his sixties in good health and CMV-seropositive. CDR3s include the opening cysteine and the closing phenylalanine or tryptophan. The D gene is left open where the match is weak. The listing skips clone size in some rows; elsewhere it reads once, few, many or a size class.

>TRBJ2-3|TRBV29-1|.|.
TGCAGCGTTGAACAACAGAGTGATACGCAGTATTTT
CSVEQQSDTQYF
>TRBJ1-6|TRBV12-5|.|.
TGTGCTAGTGCTCAGGACTTGGCGGGTAATTCACCCCTCCACTTT
CASAQDLAGNSPLHF
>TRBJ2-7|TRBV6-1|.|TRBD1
TGTGCCAGCAGAGTAATCCCGGGACAGGGTTACGAGCAGTACTTC
CASRVIPGQGYEQYF
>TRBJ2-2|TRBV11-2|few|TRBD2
TGTGCCAGCAGCTTAGATTTAGCGGGGGGGCCCAACACCGGGGAGCTGTTTTTT
CASSLDLAGGPNTGELFF
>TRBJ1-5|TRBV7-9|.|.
TGTGCCAGCAGCCCTCACCCGCGGGGTAGGGCCCAGCATTTT
CASSPHPRGRAQHF
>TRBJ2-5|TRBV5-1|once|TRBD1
TGCGCCAGCAGCTTCGGACAGGGTGGCGGAGAGACCCAGTACTTC
CASSFGQGGGETQYF
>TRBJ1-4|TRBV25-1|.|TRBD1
TGTGCCAGCAGCGCCGGGACAGGGTTTGAAAAACTGTTTTTT
CASSAGTGFEKLFF
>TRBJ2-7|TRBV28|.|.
TGTGCCAGCGGAAAACAGTCCTACGAGCAGTACTTC
CASGKQSYEQYF
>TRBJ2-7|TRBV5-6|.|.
TGTGCCAGCAGCGAGCCAGGGTACGAGCAGTACTTC
CASSEPGYEQYF
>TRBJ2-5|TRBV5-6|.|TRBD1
TGTGCCAGCAGCTCCGGGACAGGGGGCTTGTACCAAGAGACCCAGTACTTC
CASSSGTGGLYQETQYF
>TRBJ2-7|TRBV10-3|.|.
TGTGCCATCAGTGGCACTTCTGCGGCCGAGCAGTACTTC
CAISGTSAAEQYF
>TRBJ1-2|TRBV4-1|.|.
TGCGCCAGCAGCCGCCAGCTTCCCAGGACTAACTATGGCTACACCTTC
CASSRQLPRTNYGYTF
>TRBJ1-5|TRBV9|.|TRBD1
TGTGCCAGCAGCCCCGGACAGGGAGTCAATCAGCCCCAGCATTTT
CASSPGQGVNQPQHF
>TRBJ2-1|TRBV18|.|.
TGTGCCAGCTCACGTAGCGGAGCTAGGGATGAGCAGTTCTTC
CASSRSGARDEQFF
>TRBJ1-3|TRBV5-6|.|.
TGTGCCAGCAGCCGAGGGGGAAGCTCTGGAAACACCATATATTTT
CASSRGGSSGNTIYF
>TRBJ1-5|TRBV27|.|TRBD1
TGTGCCAGCTGGACCCGACAGGGCAGCAATCAGCCCCAGCATTTT
CASWTRQGSNQPQHF
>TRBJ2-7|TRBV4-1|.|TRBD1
TGCGCCAGCAGCCTAGACCGGGACAGGGGCTACGAGCAGTACTTC
CASSLDRDRGYEQYF
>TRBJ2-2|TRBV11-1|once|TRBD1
TGTGCCAGCAGCTCTTGGGACAGGGTGAACACCGGGGAGCTGTTTTTT
CASSSWDRVNTGELFF
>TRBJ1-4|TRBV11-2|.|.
TGTGCCAGCAGCGCCGGGATCGGAAAACTGTTTTTT
CASSAGIGKLFF
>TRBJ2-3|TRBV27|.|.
TGTGCCAGCAGTAGCAGGGTTTCCACAGATACGCAGTATTTT
CASSSRVSTDTQYF
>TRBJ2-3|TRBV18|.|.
TGTGCCAGCTCACCACCGACGAGGGCCACAGATACGCAGTATTTT
CASSPPTRATDTQYF
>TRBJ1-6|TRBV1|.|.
TGCACCAGCAGCCAAGGGGGGGACGGAACCTATAATTCACCCCTCCACTTT
CTSSQGGDGTYNSPLHF
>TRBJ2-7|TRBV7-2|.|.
TGTGCCAGCAGGACTGATACCTACGAGCAGTACTTC
CASRTDTYEQYF
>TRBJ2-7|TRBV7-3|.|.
TGTGCCAGCAGCTTACTCCAGGGCACCTACGAGCAGTACTTC
CASSLLQGTYEQYF
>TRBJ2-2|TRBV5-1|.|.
TGCGCCAGCAGCCAAGGGTCGGGGTCCGGGGAGCTGTTTTTT
CASSQGSGSGELFF
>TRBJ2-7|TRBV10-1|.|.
TGCGCCAGCAGTGACGGGGGACTCTCCTACGAGCAGTACTTC
CASSDGGLSYEQYF
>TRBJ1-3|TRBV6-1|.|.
TGTGCCACCGCAGGAATCTCTGGAAACACCATATATTTT
CATAGISGNTIYF
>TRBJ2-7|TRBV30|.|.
TGTGCCTGGAGTGTAGGCAGGGGATACGAGCAGTACTTC
CAWSVGRGYEQYF
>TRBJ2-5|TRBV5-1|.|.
TGCGCCAGCAGTTTCCTAGGGGCCCAGTACTTC
CASSFLGAQYF
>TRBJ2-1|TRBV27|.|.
TGTGCCAGCAGTTTAGTAGGGGATGAGCAGTTCTTC
CASSLVGDEQFF
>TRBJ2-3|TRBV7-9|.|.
TGTGCCAGCAGCTTCCAGACAACAGATACGCAGTATTTT
CASSFQTTDTQYF
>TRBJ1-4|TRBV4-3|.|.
TGCGCCAGCAGCCAAGACGCTGGGGGGTTTAGGGAAAAACTGTTTTTT
CASSQDAGGFREKLFF
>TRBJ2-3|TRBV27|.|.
TGTGCCAGCAGTTCCGTCACAGATACGCAGTATTTT
CASSSVTDTQYF
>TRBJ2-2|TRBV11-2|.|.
TGTGCCAGCAGCTTAGATAGCCGCGGGGAGCTGTTTTTT
CASSLDSRGELFF
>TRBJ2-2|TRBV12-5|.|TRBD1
TGTGCTAGTGGTTTGCCTCGACAGGGAAACACCGGGGAGCTGTTTTTT
CASGLPRQGNTGELFF
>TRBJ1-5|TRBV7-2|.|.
TGTGCCAGCAGCTTAGACAGAAGCCAGCCCCAGCATTTT
CASSLDRSQPQHF
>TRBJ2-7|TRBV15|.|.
TGTGCCACCAGCAGAGGCATGGGGGGCTACGAGCAGTACTTC
CATSRGMGGYEQYF
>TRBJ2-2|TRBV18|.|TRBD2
TGTGCCAGCTCACCCCCTAGCGGGGGGGCCCGCGGGGAGCTGTTTTTT
CASSPPSGGARGELFF
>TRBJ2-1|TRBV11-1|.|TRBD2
TGTGCCAGCAACAACCTCGGAGCAGCGGGGGGGCGGGATGAGCAGTTCTTC
CASNNLGAAGGRDEQFF
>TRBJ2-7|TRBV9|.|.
TGTGCCAGCAGCCTCTTACCTGGGACAACCTACGAGCAGTACTTC
CASSLLPGTTYEQYF
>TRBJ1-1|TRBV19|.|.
TGTGCCAGTAGTATGGAGCACTTGAACACTGAAGCTTTCTTT
CASSMEHLNTEAFF
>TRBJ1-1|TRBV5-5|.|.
TGTGCCAGCAGCTTGGAGGTCGGGGGGCGCGGGACTGAAGCTTTCTTT
CASSLEVGGRGTEAFF
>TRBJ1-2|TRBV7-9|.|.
TGTGCCAGCAGCTTGCAGGGGCCCTATGGCTACACCTTC
CASSLQGPYGYTF
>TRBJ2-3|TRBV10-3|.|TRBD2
TGTGCCAGCAGACGGACTAGCGGGGGGGCCGGCACAGATACGCAGTATTTT
CASRRTSGGAGTDTQYF
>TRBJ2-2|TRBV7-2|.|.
TGTGCCAGCAGCCCCGCGGCGGAGCTGTTTTTT
CASSPAAELFF
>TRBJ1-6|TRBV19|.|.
TGTGCCAGTAGTATTTCAGGACAGCCGGGATATAATTCACCCCTCCACTTT
CASSISGQPGYNSPLHF
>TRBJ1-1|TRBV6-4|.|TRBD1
TGTGCCAGCAGTGATGGTAGAGGGGGCCCCGAAGCTTTCTTT
CASSDGRGGPEAFF
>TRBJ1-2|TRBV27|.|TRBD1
TGTGCCAGCAGTGGCTCGACAGGGGTCCCGGGCTACACCTTC
CASSGSTGVPGYTF
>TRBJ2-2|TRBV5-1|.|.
TGCGCCAGCAGCTTGGACCCGGACACCGGGGAGCTGTTTTTT
CASSLDPDTGELFF
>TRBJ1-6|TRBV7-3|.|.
TGTGCCAGCAGCTTAAATACAGGACACCATAATTCACCCCTCCACTTT
CASSLNTGHHNSPLHF
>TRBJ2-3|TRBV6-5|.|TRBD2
TGTGCCAGCGGGCTAGCGGGGTCCACAGATACGCAGTATTTT
CASGLAGSTDTQYF
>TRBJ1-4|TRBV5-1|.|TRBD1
TGCGCCAGCAGCTTGTTCACAGGGGGCGCCGAAGAAAAACTGTTTTTT
CASSLFTGGAEEKLFF
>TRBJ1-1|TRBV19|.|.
TGTGCCAGTAGAACCAGTCGAACCTTGAACACTGAAGCTTTCTTT
CASRTSRTLNTEAFF
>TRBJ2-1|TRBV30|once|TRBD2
TGTGCCTGGAGTCAGGGACTAGCGGGGGTTGAGCAGTTCTTC
CAWSQGLAGVEQFF
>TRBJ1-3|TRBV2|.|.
TGTGCCAGCCGTCTCGGCGGCGGGGGAAACACCATATATTTT
CASRLGGGGNTIYF
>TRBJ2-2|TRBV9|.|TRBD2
TGTGCCAGCAGCGTAGATAGCGGGGGGCGTACCGGGGAGCTGTTTTTT
CASSVDSGGRTGELFF
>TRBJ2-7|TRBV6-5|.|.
TGTGCCAGCAGCACGGTAGCCTCGACTTACGAGCAGTACTTC
CASSTVASTYEQYF
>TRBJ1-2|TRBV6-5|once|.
TGTGCCAGCTCATACAGGGAAACCAACTATGGCTACACCTTC
CASSYRETNYGYTF
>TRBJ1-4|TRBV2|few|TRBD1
TGTGCCAGCAGTGGTAACAGGGGAGAAGAACTGTTTTTT
CASSGNRGEELFF